This TCR beta chain appears in the sequencing data of a study of blood T cells in healthy people across ages. J lost 1 base, V lost 5 bases, and 5 bases had no gene match. Germline V gene sequence: CDR1 SQVTM, CDR2 ANQGSEA. This CDR3 comprises 14 residues. Overall study findings and caveats: A strong correlation between TCR beta diversity and naive T cell percentage was seen.

Worth noting for this clonotype: Its antigen remains unknown. This clone may be a read error of a much larger clone one base away.

Per-sample PBMC isolation yielded at least 6.5 million cells. Together with a sample-barcoded 5' primer, a J-beta primer mix was included in a second PCR lasting 7 to 11 cycles. Via MiXCR, TCRdb re-called the 5' RACE reads, giving one row per CDR3 protein. The profile shows approximately 820,000 distinct CDR3 sequences, approximately 44% of them singletons. Sequenced: blood. This clonotype was obtained from a man between 60 and 75 years old in good health. J is TRBJ2-5 and V is TRBV29-1; 9 nucleotides agree with TRBD1. CDR3 sequence reads: CSVPTGGGQETQYF. The CDR3 DNA reads TGCAGCGTTCCGACAGGGGGTGGCCAAGAGACCCAGTACTTC.